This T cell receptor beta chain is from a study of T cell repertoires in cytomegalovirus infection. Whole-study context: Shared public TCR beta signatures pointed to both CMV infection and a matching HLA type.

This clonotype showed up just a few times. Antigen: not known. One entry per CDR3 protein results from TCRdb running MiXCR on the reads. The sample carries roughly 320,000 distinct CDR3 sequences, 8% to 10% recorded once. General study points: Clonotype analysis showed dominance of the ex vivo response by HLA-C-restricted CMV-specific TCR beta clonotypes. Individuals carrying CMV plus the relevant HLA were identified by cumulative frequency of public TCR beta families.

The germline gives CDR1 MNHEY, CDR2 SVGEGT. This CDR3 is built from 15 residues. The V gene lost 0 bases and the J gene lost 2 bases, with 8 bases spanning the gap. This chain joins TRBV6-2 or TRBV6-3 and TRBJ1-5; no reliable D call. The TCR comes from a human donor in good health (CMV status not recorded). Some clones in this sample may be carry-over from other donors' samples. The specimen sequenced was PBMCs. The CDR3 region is CASSYSNGRNQPQHF. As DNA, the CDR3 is TGTGCCAGCAGTTACTCGAACGGACGCAATCAGCCCCAGCATTTT.